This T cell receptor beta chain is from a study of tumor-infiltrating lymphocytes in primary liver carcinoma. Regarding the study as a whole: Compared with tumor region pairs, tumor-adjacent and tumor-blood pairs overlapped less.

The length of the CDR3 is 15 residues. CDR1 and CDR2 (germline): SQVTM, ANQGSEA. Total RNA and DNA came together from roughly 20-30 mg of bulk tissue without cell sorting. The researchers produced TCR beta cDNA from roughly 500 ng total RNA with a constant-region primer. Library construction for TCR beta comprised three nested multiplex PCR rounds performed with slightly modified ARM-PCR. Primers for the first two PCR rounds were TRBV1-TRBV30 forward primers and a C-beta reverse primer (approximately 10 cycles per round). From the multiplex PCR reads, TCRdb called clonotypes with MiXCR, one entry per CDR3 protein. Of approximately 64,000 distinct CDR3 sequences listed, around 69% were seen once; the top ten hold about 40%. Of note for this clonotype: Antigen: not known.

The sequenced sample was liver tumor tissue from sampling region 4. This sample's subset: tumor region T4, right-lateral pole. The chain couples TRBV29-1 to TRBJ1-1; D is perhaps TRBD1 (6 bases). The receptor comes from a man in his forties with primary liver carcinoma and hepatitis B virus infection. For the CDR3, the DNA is TGCAACATTGCCACAGGGTGGGGGATTAACACTGAAGCTTTCTTT. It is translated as CNIATGWGINTEAFF.